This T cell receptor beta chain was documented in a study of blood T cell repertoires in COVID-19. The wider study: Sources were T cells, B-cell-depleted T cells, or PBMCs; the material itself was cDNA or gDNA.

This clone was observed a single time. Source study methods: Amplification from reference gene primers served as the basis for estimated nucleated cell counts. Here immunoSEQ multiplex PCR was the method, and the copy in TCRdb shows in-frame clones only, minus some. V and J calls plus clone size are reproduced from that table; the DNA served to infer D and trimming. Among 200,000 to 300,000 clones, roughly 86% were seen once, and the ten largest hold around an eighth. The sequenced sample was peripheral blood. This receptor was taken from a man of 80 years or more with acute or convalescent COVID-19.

CDR3 in amino acids: CASSSIRTGDTEAFF. In DNA, the CDR3 is TGCGCCAGCAGCTCGATCCGGACAGGGGACACTGAAGCTTTCTTT. The rearrangement uses TRBV5-1 and TRBJ1-1, with 9 bases matching TRBD1. The junction had 6 bases not matched to a gene; V was cut back by 3 bases and J by 3 bases. From germline, CDR1 is SGHRS and CDR2 YFSETQ. CDR3 length: 15 amino acids.